These 19 T cell receptor beta chains share one sample of origin, sequenced in a study of blood T cells in healthy people across ages. A second PCR of roughly 7 to 11 cycles used a sample-barcoded 5' primer and a J-beta primer mix. TCRdb reanalysed the 5' RACE reads using MiXCR and keeps one entry per CDR3 protein. The sample yields roughly 570,000 distinct CDR3 sequences, 27% seen once. Sequenced input: blood. The source is a woman aged 70-85 years in good health.

The rearrangement joins TRBV7-9 to TRBJ1-2, with D possibly matching TRBD1 (5 bases). This CDR3 spans 14 amino acids. Germline V CDR1 and CDR2: SEHNR, FQNEAQ (reference sequence). The V and J ends lost 3 bases and 2 bases respectively, with 10 bases between them. This CDR3 is CASSFFRQNYGYTF. In nucleotides, the CDR3 is TGTGCCAGCAGCTTCTTTCGACAGAACTATGGCTACACCTTC.

This clonotype was detected only a few times. V and J are TRBV7-2 and TRBJ2-5; 14 nucleotides line up with TRBD2. The J call is doubtful: the DNA matches TRBJ2-7 better. From germline, CDR1 is SGHTA and CDR2 FQGNSA. CDR3 length: 17 residues. The CDR3 is CASSPPLGLAGDYEQYF. CDR3 in DNA: TGTGCCAGCAGCCCCCCGTTGGGACTAGCGGGGGATTACGAGCAGTACTTC.

This clonotype was seen at least ten times. This chain connects TRBV7-9 to TRBJ2-3; 8 nucleotides agree with TRBD2. Germline V CDR1 and CDR2: SEHNR, FQNEAQ (reference sequence). The CDR3 contains 14 residues. V gave up 3 bases and J gave up 4 bases; unmatched junction bases: 3. For the CDR3, the DNA is TGTGCCAGCAGCTTCGGACTAGCATCAGATACGCAGTATTTT. Its translation: CASSFGLASDTQYF.

CDR3 region: CASSLGQENTEAFF. CDR3 DNA sequence: TGCGCCAGCAGCTTGGGACAGGAGAACACTGAAGCTTTCTTT. J is TRBJ1-1 and V is TRBV5-1; possible D gene TRBD1, 6 bases. Germline V CDR1 and CDR2: SGHRS, YFSETQ. The CDR3 is 14 amino acids. V lost 0 bases to trimming and J lost 1 base, with 7 bases between them.

Only a few counts were recorded for this clonotype. The junction departs from the called germline gene at one end, perhaps through a read error. The V gene is TRBV6-5, the J gene TRBJ1-2; tentative D call: TRBD1 (6 bases). This CDR3 has 14 amino acids. Germline V gene data show CDR1 as MNHEY and CDR2 as SVGAGI. As DNA, the CDR3 is TGTGCCAGCAGCCACAGGGATCCCCCTTTTTCTACATTCTTC. Amino acid sequence: CASSHRDPPFSTFF.

V gene TRBV19 combines with J gene TRBJ2-1, with TRBD1 matching over 10 bases. After removal of 3 bases from V and 0 bases from J, the junction contained 5 bases not matched to a gene. The CDR3 spans 17 residues. Germline V gene data show CDR1 as LNHDA and CDR2 as SQIVND (reference sequence). DNA for the CDR3: TGTGCCAGTAGTATCGCCGGGACAGGGGACTCCTACAATGAGCAGTTCTTC. Its protein is CASSIAGTGDSYNEQFF.

V and J are TRBV6-2 or TRBV6-3 and TRBJ2-1, with 8 positions matching TRBD2. V trimming: 6 bases; J trimming: 7 bases; junction bases outside the gene matches: 11. The CDR3 extends over 15 amino acids. CDR1 is MNHEY, CDR2 SVGEGT, per germline. CDR3 nucleotides: TGTGCCAGCAGCCTCACTAGCGGAAGAAGGAATGAGCAGTTCTTC. Amino acid sequence: CASSLTSGRRNEQFF.

This clonotype was detected a few times. This chain connects TRBV7-3 to TRBJ1-2; D is possibly TRBD1 (5 bases). The CDR3 runs 15 residues. Looked up from germline, CDR1 is SGHTA and CDR2 is FQGTGA. The V end was cut by 4 bases, the J end by 4 bases, with 16 bases between. CDR3 sequence reads: CASSSSGGDPYGYTF. CDR3 sequence (DNA): TGTGCCAGCAGCTCGTCCGGAGGGGACCCCTATGGCTACACCTTC. The full variable domain, with the rest looked up from reference TRBV7-3 and TRBJ1-2, is GAGVSQTPSNKVTEKGKYVELRCDPISGHTALYWYRQSLGQGPEFLIYFQGTGAADDSGLPNDRFFAVRPEGSVSTLKIQRTERGDSAVYLCASSSSGGDPYGYTFGSGTRLTVV.

This clonotype was detected only a few times. This chain links TRBV5-1 with TRBJ2-5, with 11 positions matching TRBD2. Germline V gene sequence: CDR1 SGHRS, CDR2 YFSETQ. CDR3 length: 16 residues. Trimming at V came to 4 bases and at J to 5 bases, leaving 10 bases not matched to a gene. The CDR3 nucleotides are TGCGCCAGCAGCCCCACTAGCGGGGGCCCGTCGGAGACCCAGTACTTC. This codes for CASSPTSGGPSETQYF.

This clonotype was detected a few times. V and J are TRBV6-1 and TRBJ2-1; TRBD2 matches 9 bases. Germline V gives CDR1 MNHNS, CDR2 SASEGT. J was trimmed by 4 bases and V by 1 base; bases with no gene match: 2. This CDR3 contains 15 residues. The DNA of the CDR3 is TGTGCCAGCAGTGAAGAAGCGGGGGGATACAATGAGCAGTTCTTC. Its translation is CASSEEAGGYNEQFF.

This clonotype has just a few counts. This chain joins TRBV20-1 and TRBJ2-5; D gene uncertain. TRBJ2-7 explains the end of the DNA better; the J call may be wrong. The germline gives CDR1 DFQATT, CDR2 SNEGSKA (reference sequence). The CDR3 is 12 residues long. The CDR3 is CSARYLSYEQYF. The CDR3 DNA reads TGCAGTGCTAGGTATTTGTCCTACGAGCAGTACTTC.

This clonotype was seen more than once but under ten times. V and J are TRBV24-1 and TRBJ2-5, with 12 positions matching TRBD2. The DNA matches TRBJ2-1 better at its end, which makes the J call doubtful. The CDR3 has 16 amino acids. Per the germline V gene, CDR1 is KGHDR and CDR2 is SFDVKD. CDR3: CATSDRTSGGRDEQFF. CDR3 nucleotide sequence: TGTGCCACCAGTGACCGCACTAGCGGGGGGCGTGATGAGCAGTTCTTC.

This clonotype came up a few times. The chain is built from TRBV15 and TRBJ1-2; TRBD1 agrees at 10 bases. Germline V lookup: CDR1 LNHNV, CDR2 YYDKDF (reference sequence). The CDR3 sequence is 12 residues long. Trimming at V came to 6 bases and at J to 9 bases, leaving 4 bases not matched to a gene. DNA for the CDR3: TGTGCCACCAGGGGGACAGGGGAACGCTACACCTTC. Protein sequence: CATRGTGERYTF.

CDR3 nucleotides: TGTGCCATCAGAGGGACAGGGAATAGCAATCAGCCCCAGCATTTT. Protein product: CAIRGTGNSNQPQHF. V gene TRBV10-3 combines with J gene TRBJ1-5; 9 bases fit TRBD1. The CDR3 runs 15 residues. From germline, CDR1 is ENHRY and CDR2 SYGVKD. The ends lost 6 bases at V and 0 bases at J; junction bases unmatched: 3.

CDR3 DNA: TGTGCCAGCAGCTCAACAGGGGGGCGCTCACCCCTCCACTTT. This sequence encodes CASSSTGGRSPLHF. V and J are TRBV7-3 and TRBJ1-6; 8 nucleotides line up with TRBD1. V gave up 4 bases and J gave up 10 bases; unmatched junction bases: 6. CDR3 size: 14 residues. Germline CDR1 and CDR2: SGHTA and FQGTGA.

This sequence joins TRBV5-1 and TRBJ2-3; TRBD2 aligns across 8 bases. Germline CDR1 SGHRS, CDR2 YFSETQ. J lost 1 base, V lost 4 bases, and 5 bases had no gene match. The CDR3 sequence is 15 residues long. CDR3 residues: CASSTRRGGTDTQYF. The CDR3 bases are TGCGCCAGCAGCACTCGGCGGGGGGGCACAGATACGCAGTATTTT.

This clonotype was found a few times. The rearrangement links TRBV7-2 to TRBJ2-7; D is possibly TRBD2 (6 bases). CDR1 is SGHTA and CDR2 is FQGNSA in the germline V gene. The CDR3 runs to 15 residues. V lost 5 bases, J lost 0 bases, and 14 bases lay in between. CDR3 DNA sequence: TGTGCCAGCAGCCCCGGAGGGGCAGGCTCCTACGAGCAGTACTTC. This sequence encodes CASSPGGAGSYEQYF.

This clonotype has more than one count but fewer than ten. The chain carries TRBV6-1 and TRBJ1-4; TRBD1 might be the D (5 bases). Trimming removed 6 bases from V and 2 bases from J, with 19 bases in between. The CDR3 loop spans 17 amino acids. Germline CDR1 MNHNS, CDR2 SASEGT. The CDR3 DNA sequence: TGTGCCAGCAGCCCTCTTGGAGGGGCGTCGACTAATGAAAAACTGTTTTTT. Residues: CASSPLGGASTNEKLFF.

V is TRBV20-1 and J is TRBJ1-5; 8 bases are a match to TRBD1. Per germline, CDR1 DFQATT and CDR2 SNEGSKA (reference sequence). V shed 5 bases and J 5 bases; nucleotides not matched to a gene: 5. This CDR3 contains 13 residues. The CDR3 loop reads CSARTGGDQPQHF. In DNA form, the CDR3 reads TGCAGTGCTCGAACAGGGGGAGATCAGCCCCAGCATTTT.